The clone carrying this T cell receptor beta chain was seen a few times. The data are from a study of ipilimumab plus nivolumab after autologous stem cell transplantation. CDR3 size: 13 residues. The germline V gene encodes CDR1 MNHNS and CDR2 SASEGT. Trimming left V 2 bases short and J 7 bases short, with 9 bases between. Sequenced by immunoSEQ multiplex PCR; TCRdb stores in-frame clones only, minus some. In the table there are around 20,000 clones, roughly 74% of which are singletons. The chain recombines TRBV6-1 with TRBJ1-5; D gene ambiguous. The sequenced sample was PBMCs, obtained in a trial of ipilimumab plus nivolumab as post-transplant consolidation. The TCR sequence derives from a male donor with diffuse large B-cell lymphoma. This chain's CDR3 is CASSEMVEQPQHF. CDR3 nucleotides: TGTGCCAGCAGTGAAATGGTGGAGCAGCCCCAGCATTTT.